Listed here are 3 T cell receptor beta chains from one sample, sequenced in a study of post-analysis software for immune sequencing data. The study's findings and limits: In patients, four to six TRBV segments were more frequent than in controls, with TRBV5-6, TRBV5-1 and TRBV20-1 among them.

TCR beta cDNA libraries had unique molecular identifiers. TCRdb reanalysed the PCR reads using MiXCR and keeps one entry per CDR3 protein. Among just over 250,000 distinct CDR3 sequences listed, 36% were seen once. Their recognized antigens are unknown. Sample: blood. The receptor source for this set is a girl between 5 and 17 years old with multiple sclerosis.

The chain links TRBV6-5 to TRBJ2-7; possible D gene TRBD2, 5 bases. The end of the DNA aligns better with TRBJ2-5, so the J call may be wrong. This CDR3 contains 12 residues. Germline V lookup: CDR1 MNHEY, CDR2 SVGAGI. Here the CDR3 DNA reads TGTGCCAGCAAGAGCGGACCGGAGACCCAGTACTTC. This translates into CASKSGPETQYF.

The V call is TRBV6-1, the J call TRBJ2-1, with 7 bases fitting TRBD2. This CDR3 comprises 16 residues. J gave up 8 bases and V 0 bases, and 10 bases lay outside the gene matches. Germline V lookup: CDR1 MNHNS, CDR2 SASEGT. CDR3 nucleotides: TGTGCCAGCAGTGAAGCCCCCCAGCGGGATAAGTATGAGCAGTTCTTC. Its translation: CASSEAPQRDKYEQFF.

This clonotype showed up just a few times. The V and J genes are TRBV3-1 and TRBJ1-4; TRBD1 agrees at 8 bases. The junction had 11 bases not matched to a gene; V was cut back by 0 bases and J by 8 bases. Germline CDR1 LGHDT, CDR2 YNNKEL (reference sequence). The CDR3 runs to 17 residues. The CDR3 reads CASSQDLASAGGEKLFF. The CDR3 DNA is TGTGCCAGCAGCCAAGATTTAGCTTCAGCAGGGGGCGAAAAACTGTTTTTT.